This T cell receptor beta chain was sequenced in a study of cytomegalovirus exposure and HLA in healthy donors. Study findings and constraints: It was confirmed in vitro that three of the CMV-associated chains were specific for CMV antigens. The authors later found most CMV-associated TCR beta chains appeared HLA-restricted. The sole available immune exposure information was CMV serostatus. Reportedly, cytomegalovirus status was diagnosed with high sensitivity and specificity.

PCR employed 60 Vbeta and 13 Jbeta primers. Assay used: immunoSEQ multiplex PCR; TCRdb lists only in-frame clones, some missing. The table has some 130,000 clones, roughly 78% seen once. The germline CDR1 and CDR2 sequences are MNHEY and SMNVEV (reference sequence). V was pared by 6 bases and J by 0 bases, with 3 bases of the junction left unmatched. CDR3 length: 14 residues. This clone was detected a few times. Antigen specificity is unknown. The sequence derives from a man aged 35 to 55 in good health and CMV-seropositive. The chain uses TRBV27 and TRBJ1-2; 8 bases fit TRBD1. Sequencing input: PBMCs. The CDR3 nucleotides are TGTGCCAGCAGAAGGACAGGGACTAACTATGGCTACACCTTC. It translates to CASRRTGTNYGYTF.